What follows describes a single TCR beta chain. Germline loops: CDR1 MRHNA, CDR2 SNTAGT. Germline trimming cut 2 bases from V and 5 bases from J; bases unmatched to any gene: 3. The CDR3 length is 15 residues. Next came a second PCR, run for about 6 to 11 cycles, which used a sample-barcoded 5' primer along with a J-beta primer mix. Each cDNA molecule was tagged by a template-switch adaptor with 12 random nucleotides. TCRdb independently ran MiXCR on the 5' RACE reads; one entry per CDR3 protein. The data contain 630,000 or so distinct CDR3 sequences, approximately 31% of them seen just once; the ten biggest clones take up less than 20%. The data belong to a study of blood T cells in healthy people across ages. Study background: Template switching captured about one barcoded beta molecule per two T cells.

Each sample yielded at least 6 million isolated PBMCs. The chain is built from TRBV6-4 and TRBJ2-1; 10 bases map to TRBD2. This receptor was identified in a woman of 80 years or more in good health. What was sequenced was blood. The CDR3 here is CASSDGAGGNNEQFF. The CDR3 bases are TGTGCCAGCAGTGACGGAGCGGGAGGGAACAATGAGCAGTTCTTC.